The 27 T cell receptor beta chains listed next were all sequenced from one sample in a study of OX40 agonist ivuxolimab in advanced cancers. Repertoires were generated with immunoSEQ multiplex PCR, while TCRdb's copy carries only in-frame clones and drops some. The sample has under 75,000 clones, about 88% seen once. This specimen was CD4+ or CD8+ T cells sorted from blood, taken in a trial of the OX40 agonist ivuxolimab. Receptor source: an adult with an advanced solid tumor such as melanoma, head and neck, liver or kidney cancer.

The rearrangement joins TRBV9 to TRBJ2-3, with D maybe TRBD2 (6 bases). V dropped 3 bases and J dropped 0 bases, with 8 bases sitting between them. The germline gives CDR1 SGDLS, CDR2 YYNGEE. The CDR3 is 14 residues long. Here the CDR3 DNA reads TGTGCCAGCAGCGAACGGGGGAGCACAGATACGCAGTATTTT. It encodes CASSERGSTDTQYF.

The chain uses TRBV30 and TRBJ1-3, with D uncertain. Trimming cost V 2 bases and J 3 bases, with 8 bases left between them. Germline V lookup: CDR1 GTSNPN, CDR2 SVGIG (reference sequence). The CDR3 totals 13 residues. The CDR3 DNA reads TGTGCCTGGAGTTTCCGGAGTGGAAACACCATATATTTT. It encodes CAWSFRSGNTIYF.

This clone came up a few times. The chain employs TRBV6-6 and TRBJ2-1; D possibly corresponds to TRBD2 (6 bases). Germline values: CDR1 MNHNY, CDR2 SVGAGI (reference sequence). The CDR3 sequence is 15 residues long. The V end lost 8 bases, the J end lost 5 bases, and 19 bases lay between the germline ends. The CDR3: CASAGVGSGDNEQFF. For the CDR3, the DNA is TGTGCCAGCGCCGGGGTCGGGAGCGGAGACAATGAGCAGTTCTTC.

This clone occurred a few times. The CDR3 loop reads CAISESRQGAPGYTF. The CDR3 region has the DNA TGTGCCATCAGTGAGTCGAGGCAGGGGGCGCCGGGCTACACCTTC. The chain joins TRBV10-3 to TRBJ1-2, with 8 positions matching TRBD1. The CDR3 has 15 amino acids. The V gene end was trimmed by 0 bases and the J gene end by 8 bases; junction bases not matched to a gene: 8. Germline assignment: CDR1 ENHRY and CDR2 SYGVKD.

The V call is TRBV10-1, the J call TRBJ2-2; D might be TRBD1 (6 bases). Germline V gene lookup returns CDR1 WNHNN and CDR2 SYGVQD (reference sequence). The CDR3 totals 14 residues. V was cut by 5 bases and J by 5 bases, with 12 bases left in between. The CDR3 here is CASSRGIGTGELFF. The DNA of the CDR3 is TGCGCCAGCAGTAGGGGGATCGGAACCGGGGAGCTGTTTTTT.

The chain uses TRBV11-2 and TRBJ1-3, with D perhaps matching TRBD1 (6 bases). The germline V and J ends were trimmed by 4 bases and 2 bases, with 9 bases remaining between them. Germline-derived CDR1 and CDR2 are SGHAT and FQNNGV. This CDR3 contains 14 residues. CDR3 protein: CASSSRDTGNTIYF. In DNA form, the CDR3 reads TGTGCCAGCAGCTCTCGGGACACTGGAAACACCATATATTTT.

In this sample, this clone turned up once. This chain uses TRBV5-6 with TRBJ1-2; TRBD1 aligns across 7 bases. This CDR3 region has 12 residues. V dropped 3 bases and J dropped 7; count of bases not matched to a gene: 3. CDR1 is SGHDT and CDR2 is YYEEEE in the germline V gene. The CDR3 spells CASSSTGTGYTF. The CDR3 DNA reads TGTGCCAGCAGCTCGACAGGGACTGGCTACACCTTC.

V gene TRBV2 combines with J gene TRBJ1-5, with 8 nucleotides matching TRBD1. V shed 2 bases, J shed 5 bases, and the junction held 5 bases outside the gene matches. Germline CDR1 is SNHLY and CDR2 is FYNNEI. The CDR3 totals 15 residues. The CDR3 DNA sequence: TGTGCCAGCAGTGAAACGACAGGGGTCGATCAGCCCCAGCATTTT. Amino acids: CASSETTGVDQPQHF.

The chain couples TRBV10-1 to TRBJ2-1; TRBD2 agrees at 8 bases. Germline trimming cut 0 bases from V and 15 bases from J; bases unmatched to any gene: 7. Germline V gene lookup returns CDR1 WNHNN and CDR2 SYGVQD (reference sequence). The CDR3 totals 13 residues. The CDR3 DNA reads TGCGCCAGCAGTGAGTCGAGCGGGGGAACGCTGTTCTTC. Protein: CASSESSGGTLFF.

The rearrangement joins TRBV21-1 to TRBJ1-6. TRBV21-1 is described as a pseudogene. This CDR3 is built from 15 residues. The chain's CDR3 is CASSPRKLTRGALHF. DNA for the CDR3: TGTGCCAGCAGCCCACGGAAGCTTACCAGAGGGGCCCTCCACTTT.

In nucleotides, the CDR3 is TGTGCCAGCAGTCTACAGCCCTCGGGCACAGATACGCAGTATTTT. This gives the protein CASSLQPSGTDTQYF. The gene calls are TRBV6-5 and TRBJ2-3; no definite D call. Per the germline V gene, CDR1 is MNHEY and CDR2 is SVGAGI. Trimming left V 5 bases short and J 1 base short, with 13 bases between. The CDR3 runs to 15 residues.

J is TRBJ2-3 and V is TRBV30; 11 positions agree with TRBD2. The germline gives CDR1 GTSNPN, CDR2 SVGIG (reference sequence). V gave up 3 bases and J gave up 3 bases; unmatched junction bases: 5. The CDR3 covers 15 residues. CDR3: CAWRASGGLTDTQYF. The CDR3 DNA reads TGTGCCTGGAGGGCTAGCGGGGGGCTAACAGATACGCAGTATTTT. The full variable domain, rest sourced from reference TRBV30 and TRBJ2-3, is SQTIHQWPATLVQPVGSPLSLECTVEGTSNPNLYWYRQAAGRGLQLLFYSVGIGQISSEVPQNLSASRPQDRQFILSSKKLLLSDSGFYLCAWRASGGLTDTQYFGPGTRLTVL.

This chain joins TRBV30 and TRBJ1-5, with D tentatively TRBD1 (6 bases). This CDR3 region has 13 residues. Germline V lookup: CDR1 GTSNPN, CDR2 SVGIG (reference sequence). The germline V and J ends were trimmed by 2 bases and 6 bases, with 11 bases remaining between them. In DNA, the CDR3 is TGTGCCTGGAGTTTGGGGGCAGGTCAGCCCCAGCATTTT. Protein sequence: CAWSLGAGQPQHF.

DNA of the CDR3: TGCGCCAGCAGCCAAGATCACGGGTACCCCTACGAGCAGTACTTC. Its translation is CASSQDHGYPYEQYF. This chain uses TRBV4-1 with TRBJ2-7, with D uncertain. The CDR3 is 15 residues long. The germline V and J ends were trimmed by 0 bases and 2 bases, with 11 bases remaining between them. Germline V gene data show CDR1 as MGHRA and CDR2 as YSYEKL.

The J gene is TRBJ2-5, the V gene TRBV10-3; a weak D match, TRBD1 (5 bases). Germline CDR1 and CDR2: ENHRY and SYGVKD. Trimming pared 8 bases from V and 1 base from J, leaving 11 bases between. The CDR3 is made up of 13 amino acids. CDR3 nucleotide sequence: TGTGCCATCCAAGGGGTCTTCCAAGAGACCCAGTACTTC. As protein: CAIQGVFQETQYF.

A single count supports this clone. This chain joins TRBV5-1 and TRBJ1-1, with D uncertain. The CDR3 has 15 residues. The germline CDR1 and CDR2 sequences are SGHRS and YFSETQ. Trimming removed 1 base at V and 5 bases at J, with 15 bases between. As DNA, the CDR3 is TGCGCCAGCAGCTTGTTCGCCGGGCCTGGGACTGAAGCTTTCTTT. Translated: CASSLFAGPGTEAFF. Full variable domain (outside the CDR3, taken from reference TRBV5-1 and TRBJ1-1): KAGVTQTPRYLIKTRGQQVTLSCSPISGHRSVSWYQQTPGQGLQFLFEYFSETQRNKGNFPGRFSGRQFSNSRSEMNVSTLELGDSALYLCASSLFAGPGTEAFFGQGTRLTVV.

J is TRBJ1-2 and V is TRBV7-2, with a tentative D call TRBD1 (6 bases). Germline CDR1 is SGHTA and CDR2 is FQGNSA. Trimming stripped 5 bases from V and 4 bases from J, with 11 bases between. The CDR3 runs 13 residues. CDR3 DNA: TGTGCCAGCAGCCCGGACAGCGTCTATGGCTACACCTTC. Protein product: CASSPDSVYGYTF.

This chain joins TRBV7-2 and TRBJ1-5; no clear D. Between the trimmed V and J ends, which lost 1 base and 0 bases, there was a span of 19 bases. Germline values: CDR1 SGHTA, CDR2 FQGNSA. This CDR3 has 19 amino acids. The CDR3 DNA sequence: TGTGCCAGCAGCTTAGGGTTCGGGCGCCCCGATGGTAGCAATCAGCCCCAGCATTTT. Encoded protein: CASSLGFGRPDGSNQPQHF.

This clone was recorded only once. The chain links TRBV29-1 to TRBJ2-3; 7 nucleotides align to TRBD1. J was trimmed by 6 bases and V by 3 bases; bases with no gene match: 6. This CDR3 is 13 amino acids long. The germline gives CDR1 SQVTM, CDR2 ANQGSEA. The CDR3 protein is CSVDKGATDTQYF. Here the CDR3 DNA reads TGCAGCGTTGATAAGGGGGCTACGGATACGCAGTATTTT.

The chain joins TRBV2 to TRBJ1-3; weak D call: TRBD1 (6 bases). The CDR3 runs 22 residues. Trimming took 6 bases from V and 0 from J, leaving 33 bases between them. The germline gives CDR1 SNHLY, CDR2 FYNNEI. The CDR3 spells CASSRRGRVENLGRSSGNTIYF. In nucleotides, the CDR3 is TGTGCCAGCAGCCGAAGGGGGAGGGTGGAGAATTTGGGGAGATCCTCTGGAAACACCATATATTTT.

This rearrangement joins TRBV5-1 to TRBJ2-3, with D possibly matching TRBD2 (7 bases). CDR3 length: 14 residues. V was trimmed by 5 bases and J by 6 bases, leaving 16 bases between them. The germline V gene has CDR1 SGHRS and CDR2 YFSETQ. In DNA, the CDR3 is TGCGCCAGCAGTAGGGGGGGGCCCACCGATACGCAGTATTTT. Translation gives CASSRGGPTDTQYF. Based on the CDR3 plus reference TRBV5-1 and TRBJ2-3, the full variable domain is KAGVTQTPRYLIKTRGQQVTLSCSPISGHRSVSWYQQTPGQGLQFLFEYFSETQRNKGNFPGRFSGRQFSNSRSEMNVSTLELGDSALYLCASSRGGPTDTQYFGPGTRLTVL.

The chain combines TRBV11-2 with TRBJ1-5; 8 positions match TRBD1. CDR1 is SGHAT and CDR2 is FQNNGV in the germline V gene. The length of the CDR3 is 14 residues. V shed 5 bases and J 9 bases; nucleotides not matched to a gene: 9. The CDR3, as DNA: TGTGCCAGCAGCCCCTCAGGGGGCCCCAGGCCCCAGCATTTT. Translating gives CASSPSGGPRPQHF.

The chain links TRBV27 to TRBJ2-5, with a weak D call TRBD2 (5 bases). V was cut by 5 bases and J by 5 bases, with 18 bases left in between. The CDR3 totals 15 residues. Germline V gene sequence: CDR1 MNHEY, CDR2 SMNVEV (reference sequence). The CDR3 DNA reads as TGTGCCAGCAGTCTCAGACTCAGCGGCGGGGAGACCCAGTACTTC. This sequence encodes CASSLRLSGGETQYF.

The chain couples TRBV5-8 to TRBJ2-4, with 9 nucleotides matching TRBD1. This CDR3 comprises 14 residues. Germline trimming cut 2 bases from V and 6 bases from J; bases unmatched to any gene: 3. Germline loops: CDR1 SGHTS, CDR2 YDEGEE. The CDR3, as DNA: TGTGCCAGCAGCTTCAGGACAGGGGTAAACATTCAGTACTTC. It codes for CASSFRTGVNIQYF.

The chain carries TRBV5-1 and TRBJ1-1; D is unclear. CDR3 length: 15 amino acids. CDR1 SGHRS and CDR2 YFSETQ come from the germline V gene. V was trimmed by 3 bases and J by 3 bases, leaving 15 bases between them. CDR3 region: CASSSWGIAHTEAFF. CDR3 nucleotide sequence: TGCGCCAGCAGCTCATGGGGTATAGCCCACACTGAAGCTTTCTTT.

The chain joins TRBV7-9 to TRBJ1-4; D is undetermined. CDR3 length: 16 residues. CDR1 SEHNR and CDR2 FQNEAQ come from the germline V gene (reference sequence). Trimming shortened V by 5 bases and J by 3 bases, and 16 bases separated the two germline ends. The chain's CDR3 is CASSPRERNPNEKLFF. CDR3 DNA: TGTGCCAGCAGCCCCCGGGAGCGGAACCCTAATGAAAAACTGTTTTTT.

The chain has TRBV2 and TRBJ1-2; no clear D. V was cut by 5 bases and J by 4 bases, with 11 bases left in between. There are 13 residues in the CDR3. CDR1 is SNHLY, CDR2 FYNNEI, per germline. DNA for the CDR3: TGTGCCAGCAGTTTAATGTTGTCCTATGGCTACACCTTC. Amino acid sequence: CASSLMLSYGYTF.